The 15 T cell receptor beta chains below come from one sample, sequenced in a study of technical replicates of blood from several donors. TCRdb's copy holds only in-frame clones and misses some; the assay was immunoSEQ multiplex PCR. The table has approximately 80,000 clones, about 89% seen once. Sequenced input: T cells isolated from PBMCs. The origin of the receptors is a human donor in good health.

V usage is TRBV18 and J usage is TRBJ1-1; 7 bases agree with TRBD1. Germline V CDR1 and CDR2: KGHSH, LQKENI. This CDR3 is built from 13 residues. The junction had 1 base not matched to a gene; V was cut back by 6 bases and J by 0 bases. The chain's CDR3 is CASSRGVNTEAFF. CDR3 DNA sequence: TGTGCCAGCTCCAGGGGGGTGAACACTGAAGCTTTCTTT.

The V and J genes are TRBV28 and TRBJ2-7; TRBD2 matches at 7 bases. The V and J ends lost 3 bases and 5 bases, in that order; junction bases with no gene match: 7. The germline CDR1 and CDR2 sequences are MDHEN and SYDVKM. CDR3 length: 14 amino acids. The chain's CDR3 is CASSFRGGSNEQYF. For the CDR3, the DNA is TGTGCCAGCAGTTTCCGGGGAGGGAGTAACGAGCAGTACTTC.

V gene TRBV30 combines with J gene TRBJ2-5; 10 bases align to TRBD2. The CDR3 totals 16 residues. The ends lost 0 bases at V and 2 bases at J; junction bases unmatched: 6. Germline V gives CDR1 GTSNPN, CDR2 SVGIG (reference sequence). CDR3 coding DNA: TGTGCCTGGAGTGTTTGGCTAGCGGGAGCGCAAGAGACCCAGTACTTC. Translating gives CAWSVWLAGAQETQYF.

This clone has only one observation. V and J are TRBV19 and TRBJ2-1; 9 bases line up with TRBD2. The CDR3 consists of 15 residues. The V and J ends lost 5 bases and 6 bases, in that order; junction bases with no gene match: 8. The germline gives CDR1 LNHDA, CDR2 SQIVND (reference sequence). The CDR3 coding sequence is TGTGCCAGTAGTGGATATAGCGGGAGTGTCAATGAGCAGTTCTTC. Its protein product is CASSGYSGSVNEQFF.

The chain couples TRBV19 to TRBJ2-6, with D unclear. In germline, CDR1 is LNHDA, CDR2 SQIVND (reference sequence). V was pared by 8 bases and J by 0 bases, with 8 bases between. CDR3 length equals 14 residues. CDR3 region: CASAHSSGANVLTF. In DNA, the CDR3 is TGTGCCAGTGCTCACAGCTCTGGGGCCAACGTCCTGACTTTC.

V is TRBV27 and J is TRBJ2-5; 8 bases are a match to TRBD2. The CDR3 extends over 17 amino acids. Germline loops: CDR1 MNHEY, CDR2 SMNVEV (reference sequence). The V segment lost 0 bases and the J segment 5 bases; nucleotides outside the gene matches: 11. Here the CDR3 DNA reads TGTGCCAGCAGTTTATCTACAGAAGCGGGAGATAGGGAGACCCAGTACTTC. Residues: CASSLSTEAGDRETQYF.

The rearrangement links TRBV5-6 to TRBJ2-1, with TRBD2 identical over 10 bases. There are 16 residues in the CDR3. The germline V gene encodes CDR1 SGHDT and CDR2 YYEEEE. The V and J ends lost 3 bases and 7 bases, in that order; junction bases with no gene match: 10. CDR3 nucleotide sequence: TGTGCCAGCAGCTGGGCTAGCGGGAGTACAAGAAATGAGCAGTTCTTC. Translating gives CASSWASGSTRNEQFF.

This clone was counted only a few times. The chain employs TRBV7-9 and TRBJ1-1, with 7 bases that match TRBD1. The CDR3 is 15 residues long. Germline CDR1 and CDR2: SEHNR and FQNEAQ (reference sequence). With V trimmed by 4 bases and J by 5 bases, 10 bases remained unmatched. CDR3 residues: CASSSRDSRRTEAFF. In DNA, the CDR3 is TGTGCCAGCAGCTCGAGGGACAGTAGGCGTACTGAAGCTTTCTTT.

The chain couples TRBV5-4 to TRBJ1-3, with 10 bases fitting TRBD1. Germline V gene data show CDR1 as SGHNT and CDR2 as YYREEE (reference sequence). CDR3 length equals 17 residues. The J segment lost 4 bases and the V segment lost 2 bases, leaving 9 bases of the junction unmatched. The CDR3, as DNA: TGTGCCAGCAGCTTCACTTCCGGGACAGGGGTAGGAAACACCATATATTTT. It translates to CASSFTSGTGVGNTIYF.

V is TRBV27 and J is TRBJ2-7, with TRBD1 matching 7 bases. CDR3 length equals 16 residues. CDR1 MNHEY and CDR2 SMNVEV come from the germline V gene (reference sequence). J gave up 3 bases and V 6 bases, and 14 bases lay outside the gene matches. CDR3 sequence: CASSFLGGTAIYEQYF. The CDR3, as DNA: TGTGCCAGCAGCTTCTTGGGTGGGACAGCGATCTACGAGCAGTACTTC.

The chain links TRBV27 to TRBJ2-1; tentative D call: TRBD1 (5 bases). Germline CDR1 is MNHEY and CDR2 is SMNVEV (reference sequence). Deletions cut 3 bases from V and 8 bases from J, with 11 bases between. This CDR3 region has 13 residues. The CDR3, as DNA: TGTGCCAGCAGTTTTGGGCCCAGGGATGAGCAGTTCTTC. This translates into CASSFGPRDEQFF.

The rearrangement links TRBV6-5 to TRBJ2-7; TRBD1 aligns across 7 bases. The CDR3 contains 16 residues. CDR1 is MNHEY, CDR2 SVGAGI, per germline. V lost 2 bases, J lost 0 bases, and 7 bases stayed unmatched. CDR3 bases: TGTGCCAGCAGTTACGGGTATCGGGACAGCTCCTACGAGCAGTACTTC. Protein: CASSYGYRDSSYEQYF.

In DNA form, the CDR3 reads TGTGCCAGCAGCCTATCAGCGGGAGGGCCCCCAAACAATGAGCAGTTCTTC. This codes for CASSLSAGGPPNNEQFF. This sequence joins TRBV7-3 and TRBJ2-1; TRBD2 aligns across 10 bases. CDR1 is SGHTA, CDR2 FQGTGA, per germline. V lost 5 bases and J lost 5; bases outside the gene matches: 12. The CDR3 length is 17 residues.

This clone was seen a few times. The rearrangement uses TRBV10-3 and TRBJ2-2, with D perhaps TRBD2 (6 bases). CDR1 and CDR2 (germline): ENHRY, SYGVKD. This CDR3 contains 13 residues. Trimming stripped 7 bases from V and 7 bases from J, with 13 bases between. CDR3: CAITGGLDGELFF. DNA of the CDR3: TGTGCCATCACCGGAGGGCTTGACGGGGAGCTGTTTTTT.

The V and J genes are TRBV5-1 and TRBJ2-1; TRBD2 might be the D (6 bases). This CDR3 spans 17 amino acids. Germline lookup yields CDR1 SGHRS and CDR2 YFSETQ. Trimming left V 6 bases short and J 3 bases short, with 22 bases between. The CDR3 sequence: CASTTHRWLANYNEQFF. In DNA form, the CDR3 reads TGCGCCAGCACCACACACCGATGGCTAGCGAACTACAATGAGCAGTTCTTC.